The clone carrying this T cell receptor (beta chain) has a handful of counts. The CDR3 totals 14 residues. V lost 3 bases and J lost 9; bases outside the gene matches: 3. The V gene's germline CDR1 is SQVTM and CDR2 ANQGSEA. One entry per CDR3 protein results from TCRdb running MiXCR on the RT-PCR reads. This sample has almost 700,000 distinct CDR3 sequences; approximately 14% occur once, and the top ten carry 3.6%. The chain has TRBV29-1 and TRBJ2-1; 15 positions match TRBD2. The sequence was collected from a female donor in good health, serving as a healthy control. The specimen sequenced was memory CD4+ T cells from blood. Written as DNA, the CDR3 is TGCAGCGTTGATTGGGGACTAGCGGGGGGTGAGCAGTTCTTC. The encoded protein is CSVDWGLAGGEQFF.